Below, 9 T cell receptor beta chains from the same sample are listed, as sequenced in a study of blood T cells in healthy people across ages. Primers used in a second PCR of roughly 6 to 11 cycles were a sample-barcoded 5' primer and a J-beta primer mix. Using its own MiXCR run on the 5' RACE reads, TCRdb lists one record per CDR3 protein. The data show roughly 800,000 distinct CDR3 sequences, with more than 45% seen just once and about 20% held by the top ten. Material: blood. These TCRs come from a man aged 25-40 years in good health.

The chain carries TRBV6-1 and TRBJ2-1, with D perhaps matching TRBD2 (6 bases). The CDR3 runs to 15 residues. V was clipped by 3 bases and J by 5 bases, with 14 bases between them. The germline V gene encodes CDR1 MNHNS and CDR2 SASEGT. The CDR3 loop reads CASSDGGTGDNEQFF. The CDR3 DNA follows: TGTGCCAGCAGTGACGGCGGGACTGGAGACAATGAGCAGTTCTTC.

A single count supports this clonotype. V usage is TRBV6-1 and J usage is TRBJ2-5; D possibly corresponds to TRBD1 (5 bases). The J call may be mistaken, given a closer DNA end match to TRBJ2-7. The CDR3 has 14 residues. Germline values: CDR1 MNHNS, CDR2 SASEGT. CDR3 nucleotides: TGTGCCAGCCCCCCTGGACACGGAGTAAACGAGCAGTACTTC. Translating it yields CASPPGHGVNEQYF.

This clonotype was recorded a few times. This chain joins TRBV6-5 and TRBJ1-6; the D is unclear. There are 13 residues in the CDR3. Per germline, CDR1 MNHEY and CDR2 SVGAGI. V lost 5 bases and J 8 bases, leaving 10 bases between the germline ends. The DNA of the CDR3 is TGTGCCAGCAGTACCGTAAGGGATTCACCCCTCCACTTT. It encodes CASSTVRDSPLHF.

Comments on this clonotype: Its ends do not fully match the called genes, so a read error is possible. The CDR3 sequence: CAGSVRTGLDSTKQYF. Here the CDR3 DNA reads TGTGCCGGCAGTGTTCGCACAGGGCTAGACTCTACGAAGCAGTACTTC. The V and J genes are TRBV25-1 and TRBJ2-7, with D tentatively TRBD1 (6 bases). Germline loops: CDR1 MGHDK, CDR2 SYGVNS. CDR3 length: 16 amino acids.

The chain employs TRBV6-5 and TRBJ2-7, with D perhaps matching TRBD1 (6 bases). The ends were cut back, 0 bases at V and 7 bases at J, with 28 bases in the middle. The CDR3 loop spans 19 amino acids. Germline V gene data show CDR1 as MNHEY and CDR2 as SVGAGI. CDR3 bases: TGTGCCAGCAGTTACTCGCAAATGGGGGCCTGGGCGACTAACAATGAGCAGTACTTC. Translation: CASSYSQMGAWATNNEQYF.

The V gene is TRBV20-1, the J gene TRBJ2-1; weak D call: TRBD1 (6 bases). V lost 6 bases and J lost 9, with 21 bases in between. The CDR3 spans 14 residues. Germline CDR1 is DFQATT and CDR2 is SNEGSKA (reference sequence). The CDR3 protein is CSATVWGPSGEQFF. The CDR3 DNA reads TGCAGTGCCACAGTGTGGGGGCCGTCGGGTGAGCAGTTCTTC.

In its sample, this clonotype was seen once. The chain links TRBV12-3 or TRBV12-4 to TRBJ2-3; D unclear. V gave up 3 bases and J gave up 0 bases, with 10 bases separating them. There are 15 residues in the CDR3. The CDR3 reads CASSFELTSTDTQYF. In nucleotides, the CDR3 is TGTGCCAGCAGTTTTGAACTAACTAGCACAGATACGCAGTATTTT.

J is TRBJ2-3 and V is TRBV20-1; the match to TRBD2 covers 8 bases. J was trimmed by 6 bases and V by 1 base; bases with no gene match: 15. Per the germline V gene, CDR1 is DFQATT and CDR2 is SNEGSKA (reference sequence). The CDR3 runs to 17 residues. This CDR3 is CSARGASGSRQWDTQYF. For the CDR3, the DNA is TGCAGTGCTAGAGGGGCAAGCGGGAGCCGCCAGTGGGATACGCAGTATTTT.

J is TRBJ2-3 and V is TRBV7-2; D is uncertain. The CDR3 contains 13 residues. The V and J ends lost 5 bases and 2 bases respectively, with 8 bases between them. CDR1 and CDR2 from the germline V gene are SGHTA and FQGNSA. The CDR3 region has the DNA TGTGCCAGCAGCGCCCTAACCACAGATACGCAGTATTTT. It codes for CASSALTTDTQYF. Drawing the rest from reference TRBV7-2 and TRBJ2-3, the complete variable domain is GAGVSQSPSNKVTEKGKDVELRCDPISGHTALYWYRQSLGQGLEFLIYFQGNSAPDKSGLPSDRFSAERTGGSVSTLTIQRTQQEDSAVYLCASSALTTDTQYFGPGTRLTVL.